The T cell receptor (beta chain) under discussion was sequenced for a study of T cell responses to AZD1222 COVID-19 vaccine (dated by TCRdb to about 2021). At the level of the whole study: A total of 230 to 250 trial participants underwent TCR sequencing, of whom 207 received two doses of AZD1222 and around 26 received two doses of the MenACWY control vaccine. Trial participants were enrolled by age into subgroups of 18-55, 56-69 and 70-plus years, and around 150, 28 and 57 TCR-sequenced participants, respectively, were included in these subgroups.

Trimming removed 0 bases from V and 8 bases from J, leaving 5 bases between the germline ends. Counted from cysteine to phenylalanine, this CDR3 has 13 amino acids. Of the read, only the CDR3 DNA is kept; its 39 bases are in frame from base 1. CDR1 LGHNA and CDR2 YSLEER were looked up in the germline V gene. The CDR3 regions of human TCRbeta chains were analyzed by immunosequencing. Processing in the source paper ran as follows. TCRs in the repertoires were matched against a reference library of SARS-CoV-2-specific TCRs that had been generated with the MIRA antigen-specificity platform. Breadth meant the fraction of unique TCRs that were SARS-CoV-2-associated, whereas depth meant the fraction of total T cells that were SARS-CoV-2-associated. Each spike-specific TCR was assigned to its reactive spike region and to a CD4 or CD8 class using the MIRA data. Log10-transformed breadth and depth values were compared by one-way ANOVA with Sidak's multiple comparisons tests. Here the immuneACCESS table is served through TCRdb, limited to in-frame sequences with V and J called. Missing clones are a known gap in these copies; in checked studies unresolved V genes cover under half, and the rest lacks a known reason. V, J and clone size reflect that table, while D and trimming were determined from the DNA. Across this sample there are about 140,000 clones, with around 90% seen only once. The ten largest account for around 3.1% of the sample.

Here is what the overall study found, with its caveats: Because no day 14 peak-response samples were available, repertoires were characterized only after the peak T cell response. Conclusions about previously exposed vaccinees are limited, since just 5 to 7 AZD1222 recipients were seropositive for SARS-CoV-2 at baseline. Participants were mostly white British, with more females than males. The authors suggested clonal diversity may have been underestimated. The whole spike protein was spanned by vaccine-associated CD4 TCRs, and dominant responses were seen in regions 160-218 and 743-854. After two AZD1222 doses, both the breadth and the depth of spike-specific TCRs were significantly higher than at day 0 and than in MenACWY recipients. Reportedly, close to half of the unique spike-specific TCRs recognized epitopes lying outside the regions that are mutated in the B.1.351 and B.1.1.7 variants. The 56-69-year group was small, and its depth increase did not reach significance, likely because of low power.

This specimen's time point label, interpreted: about 28 days (+/-7) after the second vaccine dose. AZD1222 recipients with second doses at about 4 weeks or about 12 weeks were pooled, because spike-specific TCR depth and breadth did not differ between schedules. Vaccinee samples came from UK trials COV001 and COV002, including a single-blind randomized controlled phase 2/3 trial of AZD1222 (ChAdOx1 nCoV-19) in healthy adults. For TCRbeta chain sequencing, PBMC samples were collected from trial participants at day 0 and at day 28 after the second dose. On this clone: This receptor's antigen is unknown. The sample holds no much larger clone one base away, and base qualities are not on file.

This clonotype was obtained from an adult who received the AZD1222 COVID-19 vaccine. The chain links TRBV4-3 with TRBJ1-6, with no confidently assigned D gene. The sequencing used peripheral blood, collected 28 days after the second AZD1222 dose. The sequenced DNA: TGCGCCAGCAGCCAAGAGAGACATTCACCCCTCCACTTT. It encodes CASSQERHSPLHF.